This T cell receptor beta chain was recovered during a study of T cells of healthy individuals (dated by TCRdb to between 2018 and 2020). The method behind the library was 5' RACE. The listed sequencing device is Illumina MiSeq. Clones were called with MiXCR by TCRdb after fastp trimmed the public reads at Q25, and only in-frame beta chains were retained. Entries are consolidated by CDR3 protein sequence, retaining the most common genes and DNA. Here the sample has 53,000 or so distinct CDR3 sequences; roughly 14% occur a single time. The ten largest clones capture roughly a sixth of the sample. From the cysteine through the phenylalanine, the CDR3 covers 19 amino acids. Only the CDR3 part of the read is kept: 57 bases, read in frame from the first base. V is pruned by 0 bases and J by 3 bases, leaving 16 bases of the junction without a gene match. This clonotype was detected many times. Which antigen it targets is not known. Base-call qualities are not available, and no considerably larger clone is one nucleotide away.

This chain is built from TRBV12-3 or TRBV12-4 and TRBJ2-7; TRBD1 matches 8 bases in the middle. The receptor comes from a human donor in good health. The DNA sequence is as follows: TGTGCCAGCAGTTTAGCGTTTATGCAGGGGGCTGGATTGATCTACGAGCAGTACTTC. The translation is CASSLAFMQGAGLIYEQYF.